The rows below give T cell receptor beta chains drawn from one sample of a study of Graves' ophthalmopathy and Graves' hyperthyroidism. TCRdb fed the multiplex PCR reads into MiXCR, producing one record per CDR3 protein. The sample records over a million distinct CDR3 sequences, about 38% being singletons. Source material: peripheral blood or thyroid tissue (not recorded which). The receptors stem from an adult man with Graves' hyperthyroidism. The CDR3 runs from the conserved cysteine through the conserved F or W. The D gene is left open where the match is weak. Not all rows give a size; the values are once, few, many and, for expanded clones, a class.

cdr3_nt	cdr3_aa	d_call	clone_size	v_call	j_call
TGTGCCAGCAACGGACTAGCGGACTACTACGAGCAGTACTTC	CASNGLADYYEQYF	TRBD2	many	TRBV2	TRBJ2-7
TGTGCCAACACCGTATCGGGGGTGCACACCGGGGAGCTGTTTTTT	CANTVSGVHTGELFF	.	.	TRBV7-2	TRBJ2-2
TGTGCCAGCACCGGGGGTCTAGCGGGGCTCGAGCAGTACTTC	CASTGGLAGLEQYF	TRBD2	once	TRBV7-2	TRBJ2-7
TGTGCCAGCAGTTCGTTTCCGGGACGCTCATACTATGGCTACACCTTC	CASSSFPGRSYYGYTF	.	.	TRBV28	TRBJ1-2
TGTGCCAGTAAAAAGACCCAGGGGGTAGGAAGTCAGCCCCAGCATTTT	CASKKTQGVGSQPQHF	TRBD1	.	TRBV19	TRBJ1-5
TGTGCCAGCAGCTTAATGGAATTC	CASSLMEF	.	.	TRBV7-9	TRBJ2-7
TGTGCCAGCAGCTTAAATGCCAGGGTGGGAGAGACCCAGTACTTC	CASSLNARVGETQYF	.	many	TRBV7-3	TRBJ2-5
TGTGCCAGCAGCCCCAGGGGCCTCGACCCCTCCTACGAGCAGTACTTC	CASSPRGLDPSYEQYF	.	few	TRBV7-2	TRBJ2-7
TGTGCCAGCAGCTTGGCCGCATATAACTATGGCTACACCTTC	CASSLAAYNYGYTF	.	few	TRBV5-8	TRBJ1-2
TGCAGCGTCCTGACGTGGGGAAAGAGATCCTACGAGCAGTACTTC	CSVLTWGKRSYEQYF	.	many	TRBV29-1	TRBJ2-7
TGTGCCAGCAGCATGACCAGGGTAGTTCTAATCTACGAGCAGTACTTC	CASSMTRVVLIYEQYF	.	many	TRBV7-8	TRBJ2-7
TGTGCCAGCAGGTGGGGAGCCCAAGCGCGAGAGCAGTACTTC	CASRWGAQAREQYF	.	.	TRBV6-5	TRBJ2-7
TGCAGTGCTAGTTGGGGGCAGCCCCAGCATTTT	CSASWGQPQHF	.	.	TRBV20-1	TRBJ1-5
TGTGCCAGCAGTGTCCAGGCATTTAACTATGGCTACACCTTC	CASSVQAFNYGYTF	.	.	TRBV6-5	TRBJ1-2
TGCAGCGTGACTAGCGGGATGGACTATGGCTACACCTTC	CSVTSGMDYGYTF	.	.	TRBV29-1	TRBJ1-2
TGTGCCAGCAGCCCCCCAGGGGGCGATCAGCCCCAGCATTTT	CASSPPGGDQPQHF	TRBD1	many	TRBV7-9	TRBJ1-5
TGTGCCAGCAGCCGACTGGGGGTCAATTTGGACAGGGACTATGGCTACACCTTC	CASSRLGVNLDRDYGYTF	TRBD1	few	TRBV13	TRBJ1-2
TGCAGTGCTAGCGGTTCGGGGACGCAAGCTTTCTTT	CSASGSGTQAFF	.	many	TRBV20-1	TRBJ1-1
TGCAGCGTTGGGACATCGGGAAAGACCCAGTACTTC	CSVGTSGKTQYF	.	many	TRBV29-1	TRBJ2-5
TGTGCCAGCAGTTACTCATCGGGAGGCTACACCTTC	CASSYSSGGYTF	.	.	TRBV6-5	TRBJ1-2
TGTGCCAGCAGTTTTCCCATGCGGGGGCAGACCTACGAGCAGTACTTC	CASSFPMRGQTYEQYF	.	.	TRBV12-3/TRBV12-4	TRBJ2-7
TGTGCCAGCAGTGAAGCGCTTCTGGCAGAACGCCCCACAGCCTATGGCTACACCTTC	CASSEALLAERPTAYGYTF	.	.	TRBV2	TRBJ1-2
TGTGCCAGCAGACTACAGGGGGCGCGTGGCTACACCTTC	CASRLQGARGYTF	TRBD1	many	TRBV6-1	TRBJ1-2
TGTGCCAGCACTCAAATAGGCCTCCTCTCCTACGAGCAGTACTTC	CASTQIGLLSYEQYF	.	.	TRBV25-1	TRBJ2-7
TGTGCCAGCAGCTTCGACATAAGCTGGAACACCGGGGAGCTGTTTTTT	CASSFDISWNTGELFF	.	many	TRBV7-2	TRBJ2-2
TGTGCCAGCAGCCCAGGCCTAGCGGGAGTGGGCTACGAGCAGTACTTC	CASSPGLAGVGYEQYF	TRBD2	many	TRBV7-2	TRBJ2-7
TGTGCCACCAGCAGCTTAGTGGGGGCTGGCTACACCTTC	CATSSLVGAGYTF	.	few	TRBV15	TRBJ1-2
TGTGCCAGCAGCCAAGATCCCGTCACAGGGTTCTCCTACGAGCAGTACTTC	CASSQDPVTGFSYEQYF	.	.	TRBV7-2	TRBJ2-7
TGTGCCAGCAGTGATGGTTGGGGGGCGCGGAACGCCGGGGAGCTGTTTTTT	CASSDGWGARNAGELFF	.	.	TRBV25-1	TRBJ2-2
TGTGCCAGCTCTCTGGAGGGAATGGGCAATCAGCCCCAGCATTTT	CASSLEGMGNQPQHF	.	many	TRBV2	TRBJ1-5
TGTGCCAGCACCCAGACGGTCTACGAGCAGTACTTC	CASTQTVYEQYF	.	.	TRBV6-1	TRBJ2-7
TGTGCCAGTAGCCACCAAGGGCCAGGGTTTACCTACGAGCAGTACTTC	CASSHQGPGFTYEQYF	.	few	TRBV19	TRBJ2-7
TGTGCCAGCAGCTCTGGACTAGCGGGGAAAGAGACCCAGTACTTC	CASSSGLAGKETQYF	TRBD2	many	TRBV7-2	TRBJ2-5
TGCAGTGCACAGACTCGGTGCTGCACCTTC	CSAQTRCCTF	.	.	TRBV20-1	TRBJ1-2
TGTGCCACCAGCGGCGGACAGGGGACACCCCTCCACTTT	CATSGGQGTPLHF	TRBD1	.	TRBV15	TRBJ1-6
TGTGCCAGCAGCTCTTTAATTTGGGGAGGGAACACTGAAGCTTTCTTT	CASSSLIWGGNTEAFF	.	.	TRBV7-2	TRBJ1-1
TGCAGTGCTAGACGTCAGGGATCGGACACTGAAGCTTTCTTT	CSARRQGSDTEAFF	.	.	TRBV20-1	TRBJ1-1
TGTGCCAGCAGCCAAATCGAATCCGGGAACCATGGCTACACCTTC	CASSQIESGNHGYTF	.	many	TRBV14	TRBJ1-2
TGTGCCAGCACCAAAAGCGGGGGACCTACCCTCGAGCAGTACTTC	CASTKSGGPTLEQYF	TRBD2	few	TRBV5-8	TRBJ2-7
TGCAGCGTTGAAGACGGGTGGGAGCAGTACTTC	CSVEDGWEQYF	.	many	TRBV29-1	TRBJ2-7
TGTGCCAGTAGTATAGGACAGGGGGCGCGGGACACTGAAGCTTTCTTT	CASSIGQGARDTEAFF	TRBD1	many	TRBV19	TRBJ1-1
TGCGCCAGCAGCCAAGATCGATACGGCGGGGAGCTGTTTTTT	CASSQDRYGGELFF	.	.	TRBV4-3	TRBJ2-2
TGTGCCAGCAGTTTCGGACCCACCGGGCATCAGCCCCAGCATTTT	CASSFGPTGHQPQHF	.	.	TRBV28	TRBJ1-5
TGTGCCAGCAGGACTAGCGGGAGAAACACCGGGGAGCTGTTTTTT	CASRTSGRNTGELFF	TRBD2	many	TRBV7-9	TRBJ2-2
TGTGCCAGCAGCTTTATATTGGAACCGACCGGGGAGCTGTTTTTT	CASSFILEPTGELFF	.	.	TRBV7-8	TRBJ2-2
TGTGCCAGCAGTTATGCCGCCAGGGGTCTTCAGCCCCAGCATTTT	CASSYAARGLQPQHF	.	.	TRBV6-5	TRBJ1-5
TGCGCCAGCAGCGCGAAACAGGGAATGGACACTGAAGCTTTCTTT	CASSAKQGMDTEAFF	.	.	TRBV5-1	TRBJ1-1
TGTGCCAGTAGTATTAGTCATGGGGGGAAACGCGCCGGCTACACCTTC	CASSISHGGKRAGYTF	.	few	TRBV19	TRBJ1-2
TGCAGTGCTAAAATACCGGGGGCAGGCACTTTGGGGAGCTATGGCTACACCTTC	CSAKIPGAGTLGSYGYTF	.	.	TRBV20-1	TRBJ1-2
TGTGCCAGCAGCGTCGCATCCGGGACAATCTATGGCTACACCTTC	CASSVASGTIYGYTF	.	many	TRBV9	TRBJ1-2
TGTGCCAGCAGTCCCCGGGGGGGAGGACAAGAGACCCAGTACTTC	CASSPRGGGQETQYF	TRBD2	many	TRBV12-3/TRBV12-4	TRBJ2-5
TGTGCCAGCAGCCTTCGGGGCGGGCAGGGAGAGGAAAAACTGTTTTTT	CASSLRGGQGEEKLFF	.	many	TRBV7-2	TRBJ1-4
TGTGCCAGCGCTTCACCCGGGGGAGACCCTCGAGAGACCCAGTACTTC	CASASPGGDPRETQYF	.	.	TRBV7-6	TRBJ2-5